A single sample is the source of the 27 T cell receptor beta chains below, sequenced in a study of blood T cells in healthy people across ages. The use of a sample-barcoded 5' primer and a J-beta primer mix characterized a second PCR of roughly 6 to 11 cycles. TCRdb processed the 5' RACE reads anew with MiXCR; each CDR3 protein has one entry. The sample contains about a million distinct CDR3 sequences, 45% to 60% of which appear only once. Sequencing used blood. The receptors here all came from a woman aged 55-69 years in good health.

This chain uses TRBV4-2 with TRBJ2-6; D is tentatively TRBD1 or TRBD2 (5 bases each). V was trimmed by 3 bases and J by 6 bases, leaving 12 bases between them. CDR1 is LGHNA, CDR2 YNFKEQ, per germline. There are 15 residues in the CDR3. CDR3 loop: CASSHGAQVANVLTF. In DNA, the CDR3 is TGTGCCAGCAGCCACGGGGCTCAAGTGGCCAACGTCCTGACTTTC.

This clonotype appeared a single time. The chain has TRBV29-1 and TRBJ2-1, with a tentative D call TRBD2 (6 bases). The J call may be wrong; the DNA end is better matched by TRBJ2-7. This CDR3 has 14 residues. Germline CDR1 SQVTM, CDR2 ANQGSEA. For the CDR3, the DNA is TGCAGCGTTTTTTTGCGGGACCGCAGAAATGAGCAGTACTTC. Its protein product is CSVFLRDRRNEQYF.

The chain joins TRBV28 to TRBJ2-7; no reliable D call. The length of the CDR3 is 13 residues. CDR1 and CDR2 from the germline V gene are MDHEN and SYDVKM. With 6 bases removed from V and 6 bases from J, the gap between germline ends came to 15 bases. In DNA form, the CDR3 reads TGTGCCAGCAGGCCCTCAGATCCGGGCGAGCAGTACTTC. This encodes CASRPSDPGEQYF.

The rearrangement joins TRBV7-9 to TRBJ2-5; D perhaps matches TRBD2 (6 bases). The CDR3 is 15 residues long. Trimming removed 1 base from V and 3 bases from J, with 12 bases in between. Germline V gene data show CDR1 as SEHNR and CDR2 as FQNEAQ (reference sequence). The CDR3 region is CASSLGGTEKETQYF. In nucleotides, the CDR3 is TGTGCCAGCAGCTTAGGCGGGACCGAAAAAGAGACCCAGTACTTC.

This clonotype was seen a single time. This sequence joins TRBV20-1 and TRBJ2-1; tentative D call: TRBD1 (5 bases). The germline gives CDR1 DFQATT, CDR2 SNEGSKA (reference sequence). V was shortened by 5 bases and J by 9 bases, with 14 bases between the two germline ends. This CDR3 contains 12 residues. The CDR3 protein is CSADQGIGEQFF. CDR3 nucleotide sequence: TGCAGTGCTGACCAGGGTATCGGTGAGCAGTTCTTC.

This clonotype has a count of ten or more. The chain combines TRBV12-3 or TRBV12-4 with TRBJ2-1, with 7 bases identical to TRBD2. J was trimmed by 13 bases and V by 3 bases; bases with no gene match: 12. The CDR3 totals 14 residues. CDR3 nucleotide sequence: TGTGCCAGCAGTTTTCAATCCGGGCGGGAGCGACAGTTCTTC. The encoded protein is CASSFQSGRERQFF.

This rearrangement joins TRBV5-4 to TRBJ1-6; 10 bases fit TRBD1. The germline CDR1 and CDR2 sequences are SGHNT and YYREEE (reference sequence). Trimming at V came to 2 bases and at J to 10 bases, leaving 6 bases not matched to a gene. This CDR3 is built from 15 residues. The CDR3 sequence: CASSFDRGPDSPLHF. The CDR3 DNA sequence: TGTGCCAGCAGCTTCGACAGGGGGCCTGACTCACCCCTCCACTTT.

This chain connects TRBV6-2 or TRBV6-3 to TRBJ2-3; D gene unclear. Looked up from germline, CDR1 is MNHEY and CDR2 is SVGEGT. V lost 6 bases, J lost 4 bases, and 17 bases lay in between. The CDR3 covers 15 residues. As DNA, the CDR3 is TGTGCCAGCAGAAATTTCAGAGATCTCTCAGATACGCAGTATTTT. Translation gives CASRNFRDLSDTQYF.

The genes are TRBV7-2 and TRBJ1-2, with TRBD1 matching 7 bases. Per germline, CDR1 SGHTA and CDR2 FQGNSA. This CDR3 spans 14 amino acids. Trimming at V came to 5 bases and at J to 2 bases, leaving 5 bases not matched to a gene. The CDR3 sequence: CASSQDRLNYGYTF. As DNA, the CDR3 is TGTGCCAGCAGCCAGGACAGGCTCAACTATGGCTACACCTTC.

The V and J genes are TRBV28 and TRBJ2-7, with TRBD2 as a possible D gene (6 bases). The germline CDR1 and CDR2 sequences are MDHEN and SYDVKM. This CDR3 has 13 amino acids. V dropped 6 bases and J dropped 4 bases, with 13 bases sitting between them. The CDR3 here is CASRSPGGYEQYF. The CDR3 DNA is TGTGCCAGCAGATCCCCTGGGGGGTACGAGCAGTACTTC.

This clonotype has a handful of counts. The chain links TRBV3-1 to TRBJ2-1; possible D gene TRBD1, 5 bases. Germline-derived CDR1 and CDR2 are LGHDT and YNNKEL (reference sequence). The CDR3 loop spans 14 amino acids. V lost 4 bases to trimming and J lost 9 bases, with 16 bases between them. The CDR3 nucleotides read TGTGCCAGCAGCCTTAGCAGGGATAGTAGTGAGCAGTTCTTC. Translated: CASSLSRDSSEQFF.

The chain links TRBV29-1 to TRBJ2-7; maybe TRBD1 (6 bases). This CDR3 spans 12 amino acids. CDR1 and CDR2 (germline): SQVTM, ANQGSEA. Trimming removed 5 bases from V and 2 bases from J, with 10 bases in between. The CDR3 region has the DNA TGCAGCGTTTTGGGACAACCCTACGAGCAGTACTTC. As protein: CSVLGQPYEQYF.

In this sample, this clonotype turned up once. The chain links TRBV10-2 to TRBJ2-7; D could derive from TRBD1 or TRBD2 (5 bases each). The CDR3 is made up of 13 amino acids. V was pared by 5 bases and J by 7 bases, with 15 bases between. Germline lookup yields CDR1 WSHSY and CDR2 SAAADI. The CDR3 spells CASSMRGRREQYF. The DNA of the CDR3 is TGCGCCAGCAGTATGAGGGGAAGGAGAGAGCAGTACTTC.

With regard to this clonotype: This clone may be a read error of a much larger clone one base away. V gene TRBV7-2 combines with J gene TRBJ2-3, with D unclear. Germline CDR1 reads SGHTA; CDR2 reads FQGNSA. Trimming took off 8 bases at V and 7 bases at J, with 28 bases between the two ends. This CDR3 region has 17 residues. Here the CDR3 DNA reads TGTGCCAGCGGCTCGCCCCAGTTCGGTGTTGAAGGGAATACGCAGTATTTT. Protein product: CASGSPQFGVEGNTQYF.

This chain uses TRBV13 with TRBJ2-1; D ambiguous. This CDR3 region has 12 residues. Trimming removed 8 bases at V and 4 bases at J, with 9 bases between. Germline lookup yields CDR1 PRHDT and CDR2 FYEKMQ (reference sequence). The CDR3 here is CASGVGYNEQFF. The CDR3 bases are TGTGCCAGCGGGGTTGGGTACAATGAGCAGTTCTTC.

The J gene is TRBJ2-7, the V gene TRBV10-2; 13 nucleotides agree with TRBD2. Trimming removed 6 bases from V and 3 bases from J; junction bases left unmatched: 11. Germline-derived CDR1 and CDR2 are WSHSY and SAAADI. There are 17 residues in the CDR3. CDR3 amino acids: CASRLTSGRAGFYEQYF. In nucleotides, the CDR3 is TGCGCCAGCAGACTTACTAGCGGGAGGGCCGGATTCTACGAGCAGTACTTC.

V gene TRBV12-3 or TRBV12-4 combines with J gene TRBJ2-1, with 8 bases that match TRBD2. The junction had 12 bases not matched to a gene; V was cut back by 6 bases and J by 8 bases. The CDR3 is made up of 15 amino acids. The CDR3 DNA reads TGTGCCAGCAGCTGGGCGGCGGGAGGAGGAGATGAGCAGTTCTTC. Translating it yields CASSWAAGGGDEQFF.

The rearrangement links TRBV20-1 to TRBJ2-1, with 10 bases fitting TRBD2. CDR1 is DFQATT and CDR2 is SNEGSKA in the germline V gene (reference sequence). The CDR3 loop spans 16 amino acids. With V trimmed by 0 bases and J by 5 bases, 7 bases remained unmatched. Here the CDR3 reads CSAREAASGSDNEQFF. CDR3 nucleotide sequence: TGCAGTGCTAGAGAGGCAGCTAGCGGGAGCGACAATGAGCAGTTCTTC.

The chain has TRBV30 and TRBJ2-3; 9 bases line up with TRBD2. V was pared by 0 bases and J by 5 bases, with 12 bases of the junction left unmatched. The CDR3 extends over 17 amino acids. The germline CDR1 and CDR2 sequences are GTSNPN and SVGIG (reference sequence). CDR3 region: CAWSVRTGGRAGDTQYF. As DNA, the CDR3 is TGTGCCTGGAGTGTACGAACAGGCGGGAGGGCCGGAGATACGCAGTATTTT.

The chain carries TRBV4-1 and TRBJ2-5; D is ambiguous. Germline assignment: CDR1 MGHRA and CDR2 YSYEKL. Between the trimmed V and J ends, which lost 3 bases and 5 bases, there was a span of 7 bases. There are 12 residues in the CDR3. CDR3 in DNA: TGCGCCAGCAGCCATCCATGGGAGACCCAGTACTTC. It translates to CASSHPWETQYF.

This clonotype was seen more than once but under ten times. The chain recombines TRBV12-3 or TRBV12-4 with TRBJ2-4; D might be TRBD1 (6 bases). V was cut by 6 bases and J by 0 bases, with 6 bases left in between. CDR3 size: 13 residues. The CDR3 is CASRQGAKNIQYF. The DNA for the CDR3 is TGTGCCAGCAGACAGGGAGCCAAAAACATTCAGTACTTC.

The chain uses TRBV7-6 and TRBJ1-4; a weak D match, TRBD1 (5 bases). Germline V gene data show CDR1 as SGHVS and CDR2 as FNYEAQ. Trimming removed 4 bases at V and 8 bases at J, with 14 bases between. CDR3 length: 14 amino acids. The CDR3 DNA is TGTGCCAGCAGCTCCGACACGTGGGGCGAAAAACTGTTTTTT. It yields the protein CASSSDTWGEKLFF.

The chain couples TRBV7-9 to TRBJ2-1; weak D call: TRBD2 (5 bases). CDR1 SEHNR and CDR2 FQNEAQ come from the germline V gene (reference sequence). The CDR3 is made up of 13 amino acids. V was shortened by 4 bases and J by 7 bases, with 11 bases between the two germline ends. The CDR3 DNA reads as TGTGCCAGCAGCTCCGAGGGCCGGAATGAGCAGTTCTTC. The encoded protein is CASSSEGRNEQFF.

CDR3 residues: CASSQVSQVRGYTF. The CDR3 DNA reads as TGTGCCAGCAGCCAAGTATCTCAGGTCCGTGGCTACACCTTC. The chain uses TRBV14 and TRBJ1-2; no clear D. The V gene lost 1 base and the J gene lost 7 bases, with 13 bases spanning the gap. CDR1 SGHDN and CDR2 FVKESK come from the germline V gene. The CDR3 has 14 amino acids.

CDR3 DNA sequence: TGTGCCAGCAGTTACGTAAGCGGGAGGACAGATACGCAGTATTTT. This translates into CASSYVSGRTDTQYF. The gene calls are TRBV6-2 or TRBV6-3 and TRBJ2-3; 9 positions match TRBD2. With V trimmed by 2 bases and J by 3 bases, 3 bases remained unmatched. The germline CDR1 and CDR2 sequences are MNHEY and SVGEGT. The CDR3 covers 15 residues.

The chain is built from TRBV20-1 and TRBJ2-3; tentative D call: TRBD2 (6 bases). Trimming shortened V by 3 bases and J by 2 bases, and 15 bases separated the two germline ends. The CDR3 contains 15 residues. The germline gives CDR1 DFQATT, CDR2 SNEGSKA (reference sequence). The CDR3: CSARAEGRTTDTQYF. The DNA for the CDR3 is TGCAGTGCTAGGGCGGAGGGACGGACCACAGATACGCAGTATTTT.

In its sample, this clonotype was seen many times. The rearrangement joins TRBV2 to TRBJ2-4, with D maybe TRBD2 (6 bases). The CDR3 runs to 13 residues. Germline CDR1 and CDR2: SNHLY and FYNNEI. V dropped 10 bases and J dropped 3 bases, with 13 bases sitting between them. The CDR3 DNA sequence: TGTGCCACCATGCGGGAACACAAAAACATTCAGTACTTC. Its protein product is CATMREHKNIQYF.